These 13 T cell receptor beta chains were all obtained from the same sample, sequenced in a study of T-cell reconstitution after alpha-beta-depleted transplantation in children. Library preparation (for TCRbeta) was performed with unique molecular identifiers. TCRdb independently ran MiXCR on the PCR reads; one entry per CDR3 protein. The sample shows more than 200,000 distinct CDR3 sequences, around 8.4% of them seen only once. The starting material was PBMCs, mostly from graft donor cells, obtained 360 days after TCRalphabeta/CD19-depleted stem cell transplant. Source of these receptors: a male patient aged 2-15 years who had a stem cell transplant for acute myeloid leukemia, so the T cells may come from the graft donor.

This clonotype was picked up a small number of times. The genes are TRBV20-1 and TRBJ2-2; 12 bases are a match to TRBD2. Germline-derived CDR1 and CDR2 are DFQATT and SNEGSKA (reference sequence). The CDR3 has 17 residues. Germline trimming cut 0 bases from V and 5 bases from J; bases unmatched to any gene: 7. The CDR3 spells CSARDRPGTSGTGELFF. Written as DNA, the CDR3 is TGCAGTGCTAGAGACCGTCCCGGGACTAGCGGGACCGGGGAGCTGTTTTTT.

This clonotype has just a few counts. This chain uses TRBV18 with TRBJ2-7; 9 positions agree with TRBD2. This CDR3 is 16 amino acids long. With 1 base clipped from V and 3 bases from J, the junction kept 7 bases outside the gene matches. CDR1 and CDR2 from the germline V gene are KGHSH and LQKENI. Here the CDR3 reads CASSPRGRGNGYEQYF. In DNA form, the CDR3 reads TGTGCCAGCTCACCACGCGGGAGGGGGAACGGCTACGAGCAGTACTTC.

This rearrangement joins TRBV24-1 to TRBJ2-3; no definite D call. CDR3 size: 13 residues. V lost 3 bases, J lost 6 bases, and 9 bases lay in between. CDR1 and CDR2 (germline): KGHDR, SFDVKD. The CDR3 region is CATSDPPPDTQYF. CDR3 DNA: TGTGCCACCAGTGATCCCCCCCCCGATACGCAGTATTTT.

There are a few counts of this clonotype. The J gene is TRBJ1-4, the V gene TRBV12-3 or TRBV12-4; D possibly corresponds to TRBD1 (6 bases). The CDR3 is 16 amino acids. The V gene lost 5 bases and the J gene lost 3 bases, with 16 bases spanning the gap. Here the CDR3 reads CASSPNTGSANEKLFF. CDR3 coding DNA: TGTGCCAGCAGTCCAAACACAGGGTCGGCTAATGAAAAACTGTTTTTT.

The gene calls are TRBV7-2 and TRBJ2-1, with 10 bases that match TRBD2. This CDR3 contains 19 residues. Germline assignment: CDR1 SGHTA and CDR2 FQGNSA. V shed 0 bases, J shed 5 bases, and the junction held 13 bases outside the gene matches. The CDR3 here is CASSLAILAGLEPNNEQFF. The CDR3, as DNA: TGTGCCAGCAGCTTAGCCATACTAGCGGGACTTGAACCCAACAATGAGCAGTTCTTC.

This clonotype was counted ten times or more. The chain has TRBV5-6 and TRBJ1-1, with D perhaps TRBD1 (5 bases). CDR1 and CDR2 (germline): SGHDT, YYEEEE. The CDR3 loop spans 15 amino acids. Trimming removed 4 bases at V and 4 bases at J, with 17 bases between. CDR3 bases: TGTGCCAGCAGCCGCGTACGGGGCCTCGGCACTGAAGCTTTCTTT. This encodes CASSRVRGLGTEAFF.

This clonotype was detected ten times or more. V is TRBV10-3 and J is TRBJ1-1, with D possibly being TRBD1 (5 bases). This CDR3 comprises 14 residues. Trimming removed 3 bases from V and 6 bases from J, with 14 bases in between. Germline loops: CDR1 ENHRY, CDR2 SYGVKD. CDR3: CAISDRTQGAEAFF. CDR3 in DNA: TGTGCCATCAGTGACCGGACCCAAGGGGCTGAAGCTTTCTTT.

Many counts were recorded for this clonotype. The chain recombines TRBV7-2 with TRBJ2-3, with 10 bases lining up with TRBD2. Germline CDR1 is SGHTA and CDR2 is FQGNSA. This CDR3 is 19 amino acids long. V gave up 6 bases and J gave up 0 bases; unmatched junction bases: 15. The CDR3 nucleotides read TGTGCCAGCAGAACCTCTCGAGCGGGGGGGGACACTAGCACAGATACGCAGTATTTT. Encoded protein: CASRTSRAGGDTSTDTQYF. The whole variable domain, remainder taken from reference TRBV7-2 and TRBJ2-3, is GAGVSQSPSNKVTEKGKDVELRCDPISGHTALYWYRQSLGQGLEFLIYFQGNSAPDKSGLPSDRFSAERTGGSVSTLTIQRTQQEDSAVYLCASRTSRAGGDTSTDTQYFGPGTRLTVL.

This clonotype was detected ten times or more. The rearrangement uses TRBV6-5 and TRBJ1-1; D gene ambiguous. The CDR3 spans 12 residues. Per the germline V gene, CDR1 is MNHEY and CDR2 is SVGAGI. With 6 bases removed from V and 2 bases from J, the gap between germline ends came to 7 bases. In DNA, the CDR3 is TGTGCCAGCAGCTCCTATAACACTGAAGCTTTCTTT. The encoded protein is CASSSYNTEAFF.

In its sample, this clonotype was seen a few times. This rearrangement joins TRBV18 to TRBJ2-5; D not certain. The CDR3 consists of 13 residues. V lost 4 bases and J 3 bases, leaving 9 bases between the germline ends. Germline CDR1 KGHSH, CDR2 LQKENI. The CDR3 region has the DNA TGTGCCAGCTCACTTTTCTCAAAAGAGACCCAGTACTTC. As protein: CASSLFSKETQYF.

This clonotype was seen only a few times. V is TRBV11-2 and J is TRBJ2-1; D could derive from TRBD1 or TRBD2 (6 bases each). Trimming cost V 2 bases and J 3 bases, with 17 bases left between them. The germline gives CDR1 SGHAT, CDR2 FQNNGV. This CDR3 is built from 17 residues. The CDR3, as DNA: TGTGCCAGCAGCTTATCATATGGGGGGCGGGACTACAATGAGCAGTTCTTC. Amino acids: CASSLSYGGRDYNEQFF. The entire variable domain, with the rest obtained from reference TRBV11-2 and TRBJ2-1, is as follows: EAGVAQSPRYKIIEKRQSVAFWCNPISGHATLYWYQQILGQGPKLLIQFQNNGVVDDSQLPKDRFSAERLKGVDSTLKIQPAKLEDSAVYLCASSLSYGGRDYNEQFFGPGTRLTVL.

This clonotype came up many times. This rearrangement joins TRBV10-2 to TRBJ2-7, with D perhaps matching TRBD2 (7 bases). This CDR3 region has 18 residues. Germline V gene sequence: CDR1 WSHSY, CDR2 SAAADI. Trimming pared 2 bases from V and 3 bases from J, leaving 23 bases between. The chain's CDR3 is CASSERGAGSSRYYEQYV. CDR3 DNA sequence: TGCGCCAGCAGTGAGCGGGGGGCAGGGAGTTCCCGTTACTACGAGCAGTACGTC.

This clonotype came up many times. This chain connects TRBV5-1 to TRBJ1-2; no reliable D call. Germline values: CDR1 SGHRS, CDR2 YFSETQ. Trimming left V 1 base short and J 10 bases short, with 20 bases between. The CDR3 has 15 residues. The CDR3 spells CASSLLSGGYTAYTF. The CDR3 DNA is TGCGCCAGCAGCTTGCTTTCAGGAGGATACACAGCCTACACCTTC. Variable domain in full (rest from reference TRBV5-1 and TRBJ1-2): KAGVTQTPRYLIKTRGQQVTLSCSPISGHRSVSWYQQTPGQGLQFLFEYFSETQRNKGNFPGRFSGRQFSNSRSEMNVSTLELGDSALYLCASSLLSGGYTAYTFGSGTRLTVV.